One sample yielded the 24 T cell receptor beta chains listed below, sequenced in a study of blood T cell repertoires in COVID-19. Assay used: immunoSEQ multiplex PCR; TCRdb lists only in-frame clones, some missing. The table includes over 250,000 clones, about 88% detected once. The sequenced sample consisted of peripheral blood. The source is a woman aged 40 to 50 who had recovered from COVID-19.

For the CDR3, the DNA is TGTGCCAGCAGCCTCTCCAGGGACTATGGCTACACCTTC. This codes for CASSLSRDYGYTF. J is TRBJ1-2 and V is TRBV3-1 (or the pseudogene TRBV3-2); D perhaps matches TRBD1 (5 bases). The V and J ends lost 4 bases and 3 bases respectively, with 9 bases between them. Germline assignment: CDR1 LGHDT and CDR2 YNNKEL (reference sequence). The CDR3 loop spans 13 amino acids.

The chain combines TRBV28 with TRBJ1-2; no definite D call. CDR1 and CDR2 from the germline V gene are MDHEN and SYDVKM. The CDR3 spans 11 residues. With 6 bases removed from V and 7 bases from J, the gap between germline ends came to 9 bases. CDR3 sequence reads: CASRITAGYTF. CDR3 bases: TGTGCCAGCAGAATAACAGCTGGCTACACCTTC.

This chain connects TRBV20-1 to TRBJ2-7, with a tentative D call TRBD2 (6 bases). This CDR3 is 10 amino acids long. Germline assignment: CDR1 DFQATT and CDR2 SNEGSKA (reference sequence). V was pared by 6 bases and J by 3 bases, with 6 bases between. The CDR3 here is CSAGGYEQYF. For the CDR3, the DNA is TGCAGTGCGGGGGGCTACGAGCAGTACTTC.

The chain employs TRBV6-5 and TRBJ1-1; tentative D call: TRBD1 (5 bases). CDR1 and CDR2 from the germline V gene are MNHEY and SVGAGI. V was cut by 6 bases and J by 9 bases, with 11 bases left in between. This CDR3 region has 11 residues. The CDR3 region is CASSRGGKAFF. In nucleotides, the CDR3 is TGTGCCAGCAGCCGGGGGGGAAAAGCTTTCTTT.

The genes are TRBV10-3 and TRBJ2-1, with 7 bases lining up with TRBD2. Germline V gives CDR1 ENHRY, CDR2 SYGVKD. CDR3 length: 15 amino acids. With V trimmed by 4 bases and J by 4 bases, 7 bases remained unmatched. This CDR3 reads CAISGGEGLYNEQFF. CDR3 nucleotides: TGTGCCATCAGTGGTGGGGAGGGCCTATACAATGAGCAGTTCTTC.

The V gene is TRBV7-3, the J gene TRBJ2-1; D is undetermined. The germline V gene has CDR1 SGHTA and CDR2 FQGTGA. Deletions cut 2 bases from V and 8 bases from J, with 7 bases between. This CDR3 is built from 12 residues. Here the CDR3 DNA reads TGTGCCAGCAGCTTATCTACCCATGAGCAGTTCTTC. Protein product: CASSLSTHEQFF.

This chain links TRBV7-2 with TRBJ1-4; no reliable D call. CDR1 is SGHTA, CDR2 FQGNSA, per germline. Between the trimmed V and J ends, which lost 1 base and 7 bases, there was a span of 7 bases. The CDR3 contains 13 residues. CDR3 nucleotides: TGTGCCAGCAGCTTAGGAGGGCGTGAAAAACTGTTTTTT. This encodes CASSLGGREKLFF.

The chain joins TRBV5-1 to TRBJ2-4, with 8 bases matching TRBD2. Germline V gene sequence: CDR1 SGHRS, CDR2 YFSETQ. The V and J ends lost 4 bases and 8 bases, in that order; junction bases with no gene match: 14. The CDR3 extends over 16 amino acids. Written as DNA, the CDR3 is TGCGCCAGCAGCCCCCCCGGGACTAGTAGGGAGGACATTCAGTACTTC. Translating gives CASSPPGTSREDIQYF.

This rearrangement joins TRBV6-5 to TRBJ1-4; possibly TRBD1 for D (6 bases). CDR3 size: 13 residues. V shed 6 bases and J shed 7 bases, with 12 bases lying between them. In germline, CDR1 is MNHEY, CDR2 SVGAGI. This CDR3 is CASRTGPSEKLFF. The CDR3 coding sequence is TGTGCCAGCAGGACAGGCCCCAGTGAAAAACTGTTTTTT.

The genes are TRBV19 and TRBJ2-2, with 10 positions matching TRBD1. Germline CDR1 is LNHDA and CDR2 is SQIVND (reference sequence). This CDR3 comprises 16 residues. Trimming removed 6 bases from V and 6 bases from J; junction bases left unmatched: 10. CDR3 in amino acids: CASSPRGGTGAGELFF. The CDR3 nucleotides are TGTGCCAGTAGCCCCCGGGGGGGGACAGGGGCCGGGGAGCTGTTTTTT.

The rearrangement uses TRBV27 and TRBJ1-5; weak D call: TRBD1 (6 bases). V shed 1 base and J shed 5 bases, with 18 bases lying between them. There are 17 residues in the CDR3. The germline V gene encodes CDR1 MNHEY and CDR2 SMNVEV (reference sequence). Written as DNA, the CDR3 is TGTGCCAGCAGTTTATACAGGGTAGCTGGGTCTGATCAGCCCCAGCATTTT. This codes for CASSLYRVAGSDQPQHF.

The gene calls are TRBV9 and TRBJ2-3, with 8 bases fitting TRBD2. The germline CDR1 and CDR2 sequences are SGDLS and YYNGEE. The CDR3 has 17 residues. Germline trimming cut 4 bases from V and 5 bases from J; bases unmatched to any gene: 15. The CDR3 coding sequence is TGTGCCAGCAGCACCCCACATAGCGGGATAGGTCGAGATACGCAGTATTTT. It is translated as CASSTPHSGIGRDTQYF.

CDR3 protein: CASKDSGYTIYF. The DNA for the CDR3 is TGTGCCAGCAAGGACAGCGGTTACACCATATATTTT. The rearrangement uses TRBV28 and TRBJ1-3; D might be TRBD1 (6 bases). From germline, CDR1 is MDHEN and CDR2 SYDVKM. V was shortened by 7 bases and J by 8 bases, with 12 bases between the two germline ends. The CDR3 sequence is 12 residues long.

This clone was counted a single time. The J gene is TRBJ2-5, the V gene TRBV30; possible D gene TRBD1, 6 bases. With 5 bases removed from V and 0 bases from J, the gap between germline ends came to 13 bases. The CDR3 is 14 residues long. CDR1 GTSNPN and CDR2 SVGIG come from the germline V gene (reference sequence). CDR3: CAWGQQGDQETQYF. CDR3 DNA: TGTGCCTGGGGGCAACAGGGTGACCAAGAGACCCAGTACTTC.

The count of this clone is one. The chain recombines TRBV11-2 with TRBJ2-7; TRBD1 aligns across 8 bases. The CDR3 totals 17 residues. With V trimmed by 4 bases and J by 1 base, 12 bases remained unmatched. The germline V gene encodes CDR1 SGHAT and CDR2 FQNNGV. The CDR3 is CASSSPQGAGLSYEQYV. CDR3 in DNA: TGTGCCAGCAGCTCACCCCAGGGGGCTGGGCTGTCCTACGAGCAGTACGTC.

The rearrangement uses TRBV2 and TRBJ2-7; D is possibly TRBD2 (6 bases). Trimming left V 1 base short and J 6 bases short, with 10 bases between. Germline V gene sequence: CDR1 SNHLY, CDR2 FYNNEI. This CDR3 is 13 amino acids long. CDR3 region: CASSEGGVSEQYV. CDR3 nucleotide sequence: TGTGCCAGCAGTGAAGGGGGGGTTTCCGAGCAGTACGTC.

There are a few counts of this clone. The chain combines TRBV10-1 with TRBJ1-1, with D unclear. Trimming took off 6 bases at V and 4 bases at J, with 9 bases between the two ends. CDR3 length: 12 residues. Looked up from germline, CDR1 is WNHNN and CDR2 is SYGVQD (reference sequence). The CDR3 loop is CASSGDTTEAFF. CDR3 coding DNA: TGCGCCAGCAGCGGGGATACCACTGAAGCTTTCTTT.

The rearrangement joins TRBV2 to TRBJ2-1, with D possibly being TRBD1 (5 bases). The V gene's germline CDR1 is SNHLY and CDR2 FYNNEI. The CDR3 loop spans 14 amino acids. Deletions cut 1 base from V and 5 bases from J, with 9 bases between. CDR3 in amino acids: CASSEGAGHNEQFF. The CDR3 coding sequence is TGTGCCAGCAGTGAAGGGGCAGGGCACAATGAGCAGTTCTTC.

The chain uses TRBV5-1 and TRBJ2-1, with TRBD2 matching 7 bases. Germline trimming cut 4 bases from V and 8 bases from J; bases unmatched to any gene: 12. The CDR3 length is 15 residues. In germline, CDR1 is SGHRS, CDR2 YFSETQ. The CDR3 DNA follows: TGCGCCAGCAGCCCCCGACCGACTAGCTCTGATGAGCAGTTCTTC. Translated, it gives CASSPRPTSSDEQFF.

The J gene is TRBJ1-5, the V gene TRBV6-2 or TRBV6-3; 11 positions match TRBD1. The CDR3 is 17 amino acids. V trimming: 2 bases; J trimming: 9 bases; junction bases outside the gene matches: 12. Germline CDR1 and CDR2: MNHEY and SVGEGT. CDR3 in amino acids: CASSYPGQGAFLRPQHF. The CDR3 DNA reads TGTGCCAGCAGTTACCCCGGACAGGGGGCCTTCCTAAGGCCCCAGCATTTT.

The chain links TRBV12-3 or TRBV12-4 to TRBJ1-2; D might be TRBD1 (5 bases). Trimming took off 3 bases at V and 4 bases at J, with 6 bases between the two ends. The CDR3 totals 12 residues. In DNA form, the CDR3 reads TGTGCCAGCAGTTTTCAGGGCTATGGCTACACCTTC. Translating it yields CASSFQGYGYTF.

The chain links TRBV5-4 to TRBJ2-4; a weak D match, TRBD1 (5 bases). Germline CDR1 reads SGHNT; CDR2 reads YYREEE (reference sequence). The CDR3 spans 16 residues. Trimming took off 0 bases at V and 0 bases at J, with 10 bases between the two ends. Written as DNA, the CDR3 is TGTGCCAGCAGCTTGGAGGCAGGGCTAGCCAAAAACATTCAGTACTTC. Translation: CASSLEAGLAKNIQYF.

The chain couples TRBV19 to TRBJ2-3; 14 positions match TRBD2. Looked up from germline, CDR1 is LNHDA and CDR2 is SQIVND (reference sequence). This CDR3 comprises 19 residues. V was clipped by 2 bases and J by 2 bases; unmatched bases: 9. In DNA, the CDR3 is TGTGCCAGTAGTATATGGGGACTAGCGGGAGAGGGGCACACAGATACGCAGTATTTT. Translated, it gives CASSIWGLAGEGHTDTQYF. The variable domain in full, with the rest retrieved from reference TRBV19 and TRBJ2-3, is DGGITQSPKYLFRKEGQNVTLSCEQNLNHDAMYWYRQDPGQGLRLIYYSQIVNDFQKGDIAEGYSVSREKKESFPLTVTSAQKNPTAFYLCASSIWGLAGEGHTDTQYFGPGTRLTVL.

The chain uses TRBV14 and TRBJ2-7; 9 positions agree with TRBD2. The germline V gene has CDR1 SGHDN and CDR2 FVKESK. The CDR3 is made up of 17 amino acids. J gave up 2 bases and V 3 bases, and 11 bases lay outside the gene matches. CDR3 sequence reads: CASSHPRRPSGAYEQYF. Here the CDR3 DNA reads TGTGCCAGCAGCCACCCCCGAAGGCCTAGCGGGGCCTACGAGCAGTACTTC.